These 26 T cell receptor beta chains share one sample of origin, sequenced in a study of beta chain features in type 1 diabetes. What was sequenced were expressed TCRB transcripts, since all of the isolated RNA had been reverse transcribed. Some clones are missing from TCRdb's copy, which holds only in-frame ones; the method was immunoSEQ multiplex PCR. The sample holds 450,000 to 550,000 clones; roughly 30% are singletons and the top ten take 0.05% to 0.07%. The specimen sequenced was naive CD4+ T cells from blood. All receptors derive from a man younger than 35 in good health.

This sequence joins TRBV5-6 and TRBJ2-1; 13 bases map to TRBD2. There are 14 residues in the CDR3. V dropped 7 bases and J dropped 9; count of bases not matched to a gene: 7. Germline V CDR1 and CDR2: SGHDT, YYEEEE. The CDR3 here is CASRGLAGSGEQFF. CDR3 DNA sequence: TGTGCCAGCCGGGGACTAGCGGGATCGGGTGAGCAGTTCTTC.

The genes are TRBV4-3 and TRBJ2-1; D possibly corresponds to TRBD2 (6 bases). The CDR3 has 14 amino acids. Germline CDR1 is LGHNA and CDR2 is YSLEER. V lost 3 bases and J lost 12, with 18 bases in between. Here the CDR3 reads CASSHSGLRPVQFF. The DNA of the CDR3 is TGCGCCAGCAGCCATTCGGGACTCAGGCCGGTGCAGTTCTTC.

This clone has only a few counts. V gene TRBV5-8 combines with J gene TRBJ1-4; tentative D call: TRBD1 (6 bases). This CDR3 spans 15 amino acids. Germline-derived CDR1 and CDR2 are SGHTS and YDEGEE. The V and J ends lost 0 bases and 3 bases respectively, with 9 bases between them. The CDR3 DNA reads TGTGCCAGCAGCTTGGCCGGGACACCTAATGAAAAACTGTTTTTT. As protein: CASSLAGTPNEKLFF.

The rearrangement links TRBV7-2 to TRBJ2-3; the match to TRBD2 covers 7 bases. CDR3 length equals 15 residues. V shed 5 bases, J shed 3 bases, and the junction held 8 bases outside the gene matches. Germline V lookup: CDR1 SGHTA, CDR2 FQGNSA. CDR3 in amino acids: CASSLSGYTTDTQYF. The CDR3 nucleotides read TGTGCCAGCAGCCTTAGCGGGTATACTACAGATACGCAGTATTTT. Based on the CDR3 plus reference TRBV7-2 and TRBJ2-3, the full variable domain is GAGVSQSPSNKVTEKGKDVELRCDPISGHTALYWYRQSLGQGLEFLIYFQGNSAPDKSGLPSDRFSAERTGGSVSTLTIQRTQQEDSAVYLCASSLSGYTTDTQYFGPGTRLTVL.

This clone showed up just a few times. The V and J genes are TRBV19 and TRBJ2-1, with 9 bases aligning to TRBD1. The germline V gene encodes CDR1 LNHDA and CDR2 SQIVND (reference sequence). The V gene end was trimmed by 8 bases and the J gene end by 8 bases; junction bases not matched to a gene: 10. This CDR3 has 14 amino acids. The CDR3 DNA is TGTGCCAGTCAGGGGACAGGGTGGGTACATGAGCAGTTCTTC. This gives the protein CASQGTGWVHEQFF.

This clone was seen a few times. The chain employs TRBV27 and TRBJ2-2; D possibly uses TRBD1 or TRBD2 (7 bases each). The CDR3 totals 17 residues. Per the germline V gene, CDR1 is MNHEY and CDR2 is SMNVEV (reference sequence). Deletions cut 6 bases from V and 5 bases from J, with 22 bases between. Written as DNA, the CDR3 is TGTGCCAGCAGGATCTCCCCCAGGGGGGGCTGGACCGGGGAGCTGTTTTTT. Translation gives CASRISPRGGWTGELFF.

A few counts support this clone. This chain connects TRBV28 to TRBJ2-4; D may correspond to TRBD1 or TRBD2 (5 bases each). Germline CDR1 and CDR2: MDHEN and SYDVKM. Trimming shortened V by 2 bases and J by 1 base, and 18 bases separated the two germline ends. This CDR3 is 18 amino acids long. The CDR3 region is CASSLGLREFGAKNIQYF. The CDR3, as DNA: TGTGCCAGCAGTTTAGGCCTCAGGGAGTTTGGGGCCAAAAACATTCAGTACTTC. The full variable domain, with the rest looked up from reference TRBV28 and TRBJ2-4, is DVKVTQSSRYLVKRTGEKVFLECVQDMDHENMFWYRQDPGLGLRLIYFSYDVKMKEKGDIPEGYSVSREKKERFSLILESASTNQTSMYLCASSLGLREFGAKNIQYFGAGTRLSVL.

This clone was seen a handful of times. The chain is built from TRBV27 and TRBJ1-2, with 12 bases that match TRBD1. This CDR3 has 15 amino acids. Trimming removed 3 bases from V and 8 bases from J; junction bases left unmatched: 7. Germline V gene sequence: CDR1 MNHEY, CDR2 SMNVEV (reference sequence). The CDR3 region is CASSFSGQGAEGYTF. CDR3 in DNA: TGTGCCAGCAGTTTTTCGGGACAGGGGGCGGAGGGCTACACCTTC.

Here the CDR3 DNA reads TGTGCCAGCAGTGTCATGGAGGGCGGTGGAAGTTTCGAGCAGTACTTC. It translates to CASSVMEGGGSFEQYF. The rearrangement uses TRBV25-1 and TRBJ2-7; D might be TRBD2 (6 bases). This CDR3 contains 16 residues. Trimming pared 4 bases from V and 6 bases from J, leaving 22 bases between. Germline V CDR1 and CDR2: MGHDK, SYGVNS.

The chain joins TRBV4-3 to TRBJ1-4; D not resolved. Germline assignment: CDR1 LGHNA and CDR2 YSLEER. Trimming took 0 bases from V and 3 from J, leaving 8 bases between them. The CDR3 contains 15 residues. The CDR3 is CASSQDWRANEKLFF. In nucleotides, the CDR3 is TGCGCCAGCAGCCAAGATTGGAGGGCTAATGAAAAACTGTTTTTT.

This clone occurred a few times. The chain carries TRBV6-6 and TRBJ2-4; D uncertain. Trimming removed 2 bases at V and 6 bases at J, with 8 bases between. The CDR3 extends over 13 amino acids. The germline V gene encodes CDR1 MNHNY and CDR2 SVGAGI (reference sequence). As DNA, the CDR3 is TGTGCCAGCAGTTACGACGGTATAAACATTCAGTACTTC. Protein product: CASSYDGINIQYF.

The chain carries TRBV20-1 and TRBJ2-1; no firm D call. With 3 bases removed from V and 6 bases from J, the gap between germline ends came to 6 bases. This CDR3 spans 11 amino acids. Germline-derived CDR1 and CDR2 are DFQATT and SNEGSKA (reference sequence). CDR3 loop: CSASPGNEQFF. CDR3 in DNA: TGCAGTGCTAGTCCGGGCAATGAGCAGTTCTTC.

The V and J genes are TRBV29-1 and TRBJ2-5; a weak D match, TRBD1 (6 bases). The CDR3 sequence is 13 residues long. Germline loops: CDR1 SQVTM, CDR2 ANQGSEA. The V gene lost 7 bases and the J gene lost 4 bases, with 16 bases spanning the gap. CDR3 nucleotides: TGCAGCGGCAGTACAGGGTCCCGAGAGACCCAGTACTTC. Encoded protein: CSGSTGSRETQYF.

V and J are TRBV9 and TRBJ2-1; no reliable D call. CDR3 length: 11 residues. Germline CDR1 is SGDLS and CDR2 is YYNGEE. V shed 6 bases and J shed 4 bases, with 5 bases lying between them. CDR3 sequence: CASTPYNEQFF. In nucleotides, the CDR3 is TGTGCCAGCACCCCTTACAATGAGCAGTTCTTC. Variable domain in full (rest from reference TRBV9 and TRBJ2-1): DSGVTQTPKHLITATGQRVTLRCSPRSGDLSVYWYQQSLDQGLQFLIQYYNGEERAKGNILERFSAQQFPDLHSELNLSSLELGDSALYFCASTPYNEQFFGPGTRLTVL.

The genes are TRBV5-6 and TRBJ2-3; a possible D gene is TRBD2 (6 bases). V was cut by 2 bases and J by 5 bases, with 9 bases left in between. The CDR3 runs 13 residues. CDR1 SGHDT and CDR2 YYEEEE come from the germline V gene. For the CDR3, the DNA is TGTGCCAGCAGCTTTGGAGGGCGAGATACGCAGTATTTT. Translating gives CASSFGGRDTQYF.

The V call is TRBV5-1, the J call TRBJ2-5; D assignment may be TRBD1 or TRBD2 (5 bases each). V was cut by 4 bases and J by 6 bases, with 22 bases left in between. This CDR3 comprises 16 residues. Germline CDR1 reads SGHRS; CDR2 reads YFSETQ. CDR3 loop: CASSPDRDGPGKTQYF. The CDR3 DNA reads as TGCGCCAGCAGCCCTGACCGGGACGGCCCGGGGAAGACCCAGTACTTC.

The table lists this clone with a few counts. Other DNA sequences from this sample encode an identical CDR3 as well. V usage is TRBV30 and J usage is TRBJ2-3; no definite D call. Germline V lookup: CDR1 GTSNPN, CDR2 SVGIG (reference sequence). The V and J ends lost 0 bases and 3 bases respectively, with 7 bases between them. CDR3 length: 13 residues. Here the CDR3 reads CAWSVRRTDTQYF. CDR3 bases: TGTGCCTGGAGTGTCCGCCGGACAGATACGCAGTATTTT. Full variable domain (outside the CDR3, taken from reference TRBV30 and TRBJ2-3): SQTIHQWPATLVQPVGSPLSLECTVEGTSNPNLYWYRQAAGRGLQLLFYSVGIGQISSEVPQNLSASRPQDRQFILSSKKLLLSDSGFYLCAWSVRRTDTQYFGPGTRLTVL.

The chain employs TRBV6-6 and TRBJ1-2; D is unclear. CDR1 MNHNY and CDR2 SVGAGI come from the germline V gene (reference sequence). The CDR3 is 15 amino acids. The germline V and J ends were trimmed by 0 bases and 2 bases, with 10 bases remaining between them. CDR3 in amino acids: CASSYSIGTNYGYTF. In nucleotides, the CDR3 is TGTGCCAGCAGTTACTCGATAGGCACCAACTATGGCTACACCTTC.

V usage is TRBV7-3 and J usage is TRBJ2-1, with unresolved D. V shed 10 bases and J shed 5 bases, with 15 bases lying between them. Germline V gives CDR1 SGHTA, CDR2 FQGTGA. The CDR3 has 13 residues. CDR3 coding DNA: TGTGCCACCTCCCGAAAACCTAACAATGAGCAGTTCTTC. Translation gives CATSRKPNNEQFF.

This clone occurred a few times. The rearrangement uses TRBV28 and TRBJ2-7; D possibly corresponds to TRBD1 (6 bases). This CDR3 comprises 13 residues. V lost 2 bases and J 6 bases, leaving 11 bases between the germline ends. CDR1 and CDR2 from the germline V gene are MDHEN and SYDVKM. The CDR3 bases are TGTGCCAGCAGTTTAACGACAGGTGGCGAGCAGTACTTC. Translation gives CASSLTTGGEQYF.

The CDR3 sequence: CASSLAMGETQYF. CDR3 coding DNA: TGTGCCAGCAGCTTGGCCATGGGGGAGACCCAGTACTTC. The V and J genes are TRBV5-6 and TRBJ2-5; D is unresolved. This CDR3 region has 13 residues. In germline, CDR1 is SGHDT, CDR2 YYEEEE. The V gene lost 0 bases and the J gene lost 5 bases, with 8 bases spanning the gap. Filled out from reference TRBV5-6 and TRBJ2-5, the complete variable domain reads DAGVTQSPTHLIKTRGQQVTLRCSPKSGHDTVSWYQQALGQGPQFIFQYYEEEERQRGNFPDRFSGHQFPNYSSELNVNALLLGDSALYLCASSLAMGETQYFGPGTRLLVL.

This clone was counted only a few times. The chain joins TRBV9 to TRBJ2-7, with 9 bases that match TRBD2. With V trimmed by 0 bases and J by 2 bases, 9 bases remained unmatched. The germline V gene has CDR1 SGDLS and CDR2 YYNGEE. This CDR3 contains 17 residues. The CDR3 reads CASSVAISGSSPYEQYF. In nucleotides, the CDR3 is TGTGCCAGCAGCGTAGCCATTAGCGGGAGTTCCCCCTACGAGCAGTACTTC.

V and J are TRBV5-4 and TRBJ2-3, with D unclear. CDR3 length: 17 residues. Germline V gene lookup returns CDR1 SGHNT and CDR2 YYREEE (reference sequence). The V gene lost 4 bases and the J gene lost 0 bases, with 18 bases spanning the gap. CDR3 sequence reads: CASSPGLGGTSTDTQYF. The CDR3 nucleotides read TGTGCCAGCAGCCCCGGCCTAGGTGGAACTAGCACAGATACGCAGTATTTT.

In regard to this clone: The sample carries other DNA sequences with the same CDR3. The chain uses TRBV20-1 and TRBJ2-1, with D uncertain. The CDR3 runs 11 residues. The V and J ends lost 3 bases and 4 bases respectively, with 4 bases between them. The V gene's germline CDR1 is DFQATT and CDR2 SNEGSKA (reference sequence). In nucleotides, the CDR3 is TGCAGTGCTAGGGGGTACAATGAGCAGTTCTTC. This translates into CSARGYNEQFF.

The rearrangement links TRBV29-1 to TRBJ2-3; the match to TRBD2 covers 10 bases. Germline V gene sequence: CDR1 SQVTM, CDR2 ANQGSEA. The length of the CDR3 is 14 residues. V lost 6 bases and J lost 0; bases outside the gene matches: 3. The CDR3 here is CSVVTSGSTDTQYF. DNA of the CDR3: TGCAGCGTGGTGACTAGCGGGAGCACAGATACGCAGTATTTT.

The chain has TRBV29-1 and TRBJ2-7, with D possibly being TRBD1 (5 bases). The V gene lost 5 bases and the J gene lost 0 bases, with 14 bases spanning the gap. The CDR3 contains 14 residues. Looked up from germline, CDR1 is SQVTM and CDR2 is ANQGSEA. The CDR3 sequence is CSVSFDSASYEQYF. CDR3 coding DNA: TGCAGCGTTTCATTCGACAGTGCCTCCTACGAGCAGTACTTC.